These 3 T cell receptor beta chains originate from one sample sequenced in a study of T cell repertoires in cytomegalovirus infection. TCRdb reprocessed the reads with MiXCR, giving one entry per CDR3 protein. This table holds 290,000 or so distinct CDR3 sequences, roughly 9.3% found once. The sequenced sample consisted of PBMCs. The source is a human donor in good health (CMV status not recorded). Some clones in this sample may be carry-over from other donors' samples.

The CDR3 sequence: CASSLEGQHWEQYV. The CDR3 coding sequence is TGTGCCAGCAGCTTGGAGGGACAGCACTGGGAGCAGTACGTC. The chain couples TRBV5-5 to TRBJ2-7, with 7 bases fitting TRBD1. Germline CDR1 is SGHKS and CDR2 is YYEKEE (reference sequence). With V trimmed by 0 bases and J by 7 bases, 7 bases remained unmatched. The CDR3 has 14 residues.

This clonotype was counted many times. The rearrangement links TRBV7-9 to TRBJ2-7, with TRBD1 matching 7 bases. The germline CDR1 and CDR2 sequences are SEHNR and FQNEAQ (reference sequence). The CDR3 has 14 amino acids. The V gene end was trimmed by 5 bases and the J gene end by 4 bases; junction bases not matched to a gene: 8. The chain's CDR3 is CASSPTGTEYEQYV. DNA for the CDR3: TGTGCCAGCAGCCCGACAGGGACGGAGTACGAGCAGTACGTC.

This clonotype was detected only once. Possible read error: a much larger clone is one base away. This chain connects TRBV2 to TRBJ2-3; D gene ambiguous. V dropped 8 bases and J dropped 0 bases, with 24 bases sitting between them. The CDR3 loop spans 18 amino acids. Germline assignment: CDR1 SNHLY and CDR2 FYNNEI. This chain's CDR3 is CASGVAETLPSSTDTQYF. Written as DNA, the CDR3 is TGTGCCAGCGGTGTCGCAGAGACCTTACCCTCTAGCACAGATACGCAGTATTTT.